One T cell receptor (beta chain) is described in this entry. The data stem from a study of blood T cell repertoires in COVID-19. Background on the study: Nucleic acid was either cDNA or gDNA, and it came from T cells, B-cell-depleted T cells, or PBMCs.

Some clones are missing from TCRdb's copy, which holds only in-frame ones; the method was immunoSEQ multiplex PCR. The table has around 90,000 clones, almost 95% seen once; the top ten hold under 7.5%. The sequencing input was peripheral blood. The TCR comes from a woman aged 60-75 years with active COVID-19.

The CDR3 loop is CASSLTGATNEKLFF. Here the CDR3 DNA reads TGTGCCAGCAGCCTCACAGGGGCAACTAATGAAAAACTGTTTTTT. The V call is TRBV3-1 (or the pseudogene TRBV3-2), the J call TRBJ1-4; 7 bases map to TRBD1. CDR3 size: 15 residues. J gave up 0 bases and V 4 bases, and 2 bases lay outside the gene matches. Germline values: CDR1 LGHDT, CDR2 YNNKEL (reference sequence).